This entry describes one T cell receptor (beta chain). What it recognizes is unknown. This sample stems from a study of cytomegalovirus exposure and HLA in healthy donors. Study outcomes and limitations: For most subjects, TCR beta sequences were reported to predict HLA-A and HLA-B alleles with accuracy. Most TCR sequences were seen very rarely across donors, but some public TCRs occurred in many. Rates of TCR association differed by HLA locus in a later analysis, with DRB1 highest and HLA-C lowest.

Germline CDR1 and CDR2: MNHEY and SMNVEV (reference sequence). This CDR3 spans 15 amino acids. Trimming stripped 4 bases from V and 0 bases from J, with 13 bases between. With 60 Vbeta and 13 Jbeta primers, the PCR was carried out. Libraries were prepared by immunoSEQ multiplex PCR; TCRdb keeps only in-frame clonotypes and omits some of them. The data contain about 220,000 clones, approximately 82% of them seen just once; the ten biggest clones take up 0.63%. What was sequenced was PBMCs. The chain joins TRBV27 to TRBJ2-7, with D perhaps TRBD2 (6 bases). The receptor's source is a man between 18 and 29 years old in good health and CMV-seronegative. CDR3 protein: CASSYAGQASYEQYF. The CDR3 DNA follows: TGTGCCAGCAGTTACGCGGGGCAGGCCTCCTACGAGCAGTACTTC.